The 8 T cell receptor beta chains listed next were all sequenced from one sample in a study of blood T cell repertoires in COVID-19 (dated by TCRdb to 2020 to 2022). The library was produced with the immunoSEQ multiplex PCR assay. Entries here come from immuneACCESS through TCRdb and include only in-frame sequences with V and J called. Some clones fail to appear in such tables; in the studies checked, an unresolved V gene covers under half of the shortfall, and the cause of the remainder is unknown. This sample is represented by roughly 150,000 clones; around 89% of them were singletons. Less than 3% of the sample is in the top ten clones. Sequencing input: peripheral blood. The receptors shown here come from a man in his sixties with active or convalescent COVID-19.

The J gene is TRBJ2-3, the V gene TRBV11-2; 10 bases map to TRBD1. V shed 4 bases, J shed 4 bases, and the junction held 5 bases outside the gene matches. The CDR3 spans 15 residues. The germline V gene has CDR1 SGHAT and CDR2 FQNNGV. The CDR3: CASSSGQGWSDTQYF. The CDR3 DNA reads as TGTGCCAGCAGCTCGGGACAGGGGTGGTCAGATACGCAGTATTTT.

The CDR3 loop is CASSPGARETQYF. DNA for the CDR3: TGTGCCAGCAGCCCGGGAGCCCGAGAGACCCAGTACTTC. This chain links TRBV2 with TRBJ2-5; D might be TRBD2 (6 bases). Germline V CDR1 and CDR2: SNHLY, FYNNEI. The CDR3 sequence is 13 residues long. Trimming left V 6 bases short and J 4 bases short, with 12 bases between.

The V gene is TRBV28, the J gene TRBJ2-3, with 9 bases that match TRBD2. CDR3 length: 14 residues. CDR1 and CDR2 from the germline V gene are MDHEN and SYDVKM. J gave up 5 bases and V 8 bases, and 8 bases lay outside the gene matches. CDR3 protein: CASFSGSYGDTQYF. CDR3 DNA sequence: TGTGCCAGCTTTAGCGGGAGTTACGGAGATACGCAGTATTTT. Full variable domain (missing parts from reference TRBV28 and TRBJ2-3): DVKVTQSSRYLVKRTGEKVFLECVQDMDHENMFWYRQDPGLGLRLIYFSYDVKMKEKGDIPEGYSVSREKKERFSLILESASTNQTSMYLCASFSGSYGDTQYFGPGTRLTVL.

The CDR3 protein is CASSHGQDTEAFF. In DNA form, the CDR3 reads TGTGCCAGTAGTCATGGACAGGACACTGAAGCTTTCTTT. V is TRBV19 and J is TRBJ1-1, with TRBD1 matching 7 bases. CDR3 size: 13 residues. Germline CDR1 is LNHDA and CDR2 is SQIVND (reference sequence). V lost 5 bases and J lost 3; bases outside the gene matches: 3.

CDR3 in amino acids: CASSLAGTYEQYF. Here the CDR3 DNA reads TGCGCCAGCAGCTTGGCCGGGACCTACGAGCAGTACTTC. The rearrangement joins TRBV5-1 to TRBJ2-7, with D maybe TRBD2 (5 bases). The CDR3 contains 13 residues. Germline V gene lookup returns CDR1 SGHRS and CDR2 YFSETQ. V was clipped by 0 bases and J by 2 bases, with 6 bases between them.

The V call is TRBV7-2, the J call TRBJ2-7, with D possibly matching TRBD2 (6 bases). Germline CDR1 SGHTA, CDR2 FQGNSA. The V and J ends lost 4 bases and 1 base respectively, with 8 bases between them. This CDR3 spans 13 amino acids. The CDR3 sequence is CASSWGLSYEQYF. For the CDR3, the DNA is TGTGCCAGCAGCTGGGGACTTTCCTACGAGCAGTACTTC. Using reference TRBV7-2 and TRBJ2-7 for the parts outside the CDR3, the full variable domain is GAGVSQSPSNKVTEKGKDVELRCDPISGHTALYWYRQSLGQGLEFLIYFQGNSAPDKSGLPSDRFSAERTGGSVSTLTIQRTQQEDSAVYLCASSWGLSYEQYFGPGTRLTVT.

J is TRBJ1-3 and V is TRBV7-2, with D hard to call. V dropped 1 base and J dropped 0 bases, with 16 bases sitting between them. Germline V gene sequence: CDR1 SGHTA, CDR2 FQGNSA. CDR3 size: 18 residues. The CDR3 DNA follows: TGTGCCAGCAGCTTAGGAGAAGAGGCCCAGAGCTCTGGAAACACCATATATTTT. This translates into CASSLGEEAQSSGNTIYF.

This clone turned up a few times. The chain uses TRBV4-1 and TRBJ1-6; 8 bases are shared with TRBD1. CDR1 and CDR2 from the germline V gene are MGHRA and YSYEKL. The ends lost 4 bases at V and 8 bases at J; junction bases unmatched: 16. The CDR3 is made up of 18 amino acids. As DNA, the CDR3 is TGCGCCAGCAGCCCCTCAGAAGATGACAGGGGTCTTTATTCACCCCTCCACTTT. This sequence encodes CASSPSEDDRGLYSPLHF.